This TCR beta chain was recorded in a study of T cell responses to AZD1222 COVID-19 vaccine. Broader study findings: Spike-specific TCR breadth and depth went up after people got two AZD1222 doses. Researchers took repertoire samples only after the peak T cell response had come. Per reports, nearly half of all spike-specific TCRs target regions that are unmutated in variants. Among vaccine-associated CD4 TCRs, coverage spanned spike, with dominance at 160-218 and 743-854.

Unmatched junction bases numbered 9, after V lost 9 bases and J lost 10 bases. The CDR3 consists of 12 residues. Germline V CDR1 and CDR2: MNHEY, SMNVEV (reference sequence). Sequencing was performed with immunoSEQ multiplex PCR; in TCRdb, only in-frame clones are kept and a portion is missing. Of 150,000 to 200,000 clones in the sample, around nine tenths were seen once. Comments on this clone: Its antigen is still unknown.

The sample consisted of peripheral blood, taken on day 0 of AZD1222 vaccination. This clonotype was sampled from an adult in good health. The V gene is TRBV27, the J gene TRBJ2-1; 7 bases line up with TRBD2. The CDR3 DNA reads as TGTGCCAGTGGGGGGGATGGGGTGGAGCAGTTCTTC. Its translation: CASGGDGVEQFF.